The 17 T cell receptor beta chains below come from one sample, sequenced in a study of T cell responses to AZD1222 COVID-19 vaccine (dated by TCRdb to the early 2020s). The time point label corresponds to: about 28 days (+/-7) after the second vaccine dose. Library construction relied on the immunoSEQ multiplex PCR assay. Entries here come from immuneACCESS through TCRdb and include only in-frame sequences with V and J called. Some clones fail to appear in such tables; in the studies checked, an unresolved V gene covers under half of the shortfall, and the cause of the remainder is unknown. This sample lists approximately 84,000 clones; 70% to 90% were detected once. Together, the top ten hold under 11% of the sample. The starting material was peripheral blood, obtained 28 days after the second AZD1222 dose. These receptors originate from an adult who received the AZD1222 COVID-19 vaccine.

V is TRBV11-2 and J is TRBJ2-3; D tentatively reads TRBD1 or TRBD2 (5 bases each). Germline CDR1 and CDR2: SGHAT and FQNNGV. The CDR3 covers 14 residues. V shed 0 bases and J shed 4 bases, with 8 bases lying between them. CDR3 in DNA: TGTGCCAGCAGCTTAGATCTGGGGGCAGATACGCAGTATTTT. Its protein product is CASSLDLGADTQYF.

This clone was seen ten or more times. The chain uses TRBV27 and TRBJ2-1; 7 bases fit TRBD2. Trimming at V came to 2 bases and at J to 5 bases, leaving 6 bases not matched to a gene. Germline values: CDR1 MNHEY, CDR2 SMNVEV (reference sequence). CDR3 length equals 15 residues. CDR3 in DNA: TGTGCCAGCAGTTTAGCCCTCGGGGGGAACAATGAGCAGTTCTTC. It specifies CASSLALGGNNEQFF.

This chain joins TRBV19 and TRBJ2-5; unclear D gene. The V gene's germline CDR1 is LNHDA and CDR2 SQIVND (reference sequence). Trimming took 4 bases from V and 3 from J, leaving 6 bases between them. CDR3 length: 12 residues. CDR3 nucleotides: TGTGCCAGTAGTACACTGGAAGAGACCCAGTACTTC. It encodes CASSTLEETQYF.

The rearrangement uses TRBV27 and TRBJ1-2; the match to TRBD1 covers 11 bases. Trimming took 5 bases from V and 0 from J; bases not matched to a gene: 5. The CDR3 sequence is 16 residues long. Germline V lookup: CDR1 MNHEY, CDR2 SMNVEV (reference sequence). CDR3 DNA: TGTGCCAGCAGTCGGGACAGGGGGATATCTAACTATGGCTACACCTTC. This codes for CASSRDRGISNYGYTF.

The CDR3 DNA sequence: TGTGCCAGTAGTAGCCCGGGGGTGGGCACTGAAGCTTTCTTT. Encoded protein: CASSSPGVGTEAFF. J is TRBJ1-1 and V is TRBV19; D may be TRBD1 (5 bases). The CDR3 extends over 14 amino acids. Germline V gives CDR1 LNHDA, CDR2 SQIVND (reference sequence). Trimming took off 4 bases at V and 4 bases at J, with 13 bases between the two ends.

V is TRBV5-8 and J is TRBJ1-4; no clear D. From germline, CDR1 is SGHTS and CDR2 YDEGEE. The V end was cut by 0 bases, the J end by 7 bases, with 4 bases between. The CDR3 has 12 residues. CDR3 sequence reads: CASSLASEKLFF. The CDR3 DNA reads TGTGCCAGCAGCTTGGCCTCTGAAAAACTGTTTTTT.

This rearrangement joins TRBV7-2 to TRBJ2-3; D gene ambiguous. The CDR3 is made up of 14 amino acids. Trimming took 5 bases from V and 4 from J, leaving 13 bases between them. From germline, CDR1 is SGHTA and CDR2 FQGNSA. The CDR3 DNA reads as TGTGCCAGCAGCCTGGTGGATGGCTCAGATACGCAGTATTTT. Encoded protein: CASSLVDGSDTQYF.

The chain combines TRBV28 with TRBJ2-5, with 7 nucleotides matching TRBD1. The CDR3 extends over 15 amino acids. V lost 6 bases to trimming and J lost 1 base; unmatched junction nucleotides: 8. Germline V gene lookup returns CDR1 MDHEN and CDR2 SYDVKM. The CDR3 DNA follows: TGTGCCAGCAGCCGAAGGACAGGAGTCCAAGAGACCCAGTACTTC. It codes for CASSRRTGVQETQYF. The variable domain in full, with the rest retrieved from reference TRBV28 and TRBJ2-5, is DVKVTQSSRYLVKRTGEKVFLECVQDMDHENMFWYRQDPGLGLRLIYFSYDVKMKEKGDIPEGYSVSREKKERFSLILESASTNQTSMYLCASSRRTGVQETQYFGPGTRLLVL.

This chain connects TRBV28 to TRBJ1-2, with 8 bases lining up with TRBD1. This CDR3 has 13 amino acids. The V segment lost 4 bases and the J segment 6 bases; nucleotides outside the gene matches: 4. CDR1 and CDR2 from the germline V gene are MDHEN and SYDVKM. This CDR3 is CASSSGQVDGYTF. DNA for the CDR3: TGTGCCAGCAGTTCGGGACAGGTAGATGGCTACACCTTC.

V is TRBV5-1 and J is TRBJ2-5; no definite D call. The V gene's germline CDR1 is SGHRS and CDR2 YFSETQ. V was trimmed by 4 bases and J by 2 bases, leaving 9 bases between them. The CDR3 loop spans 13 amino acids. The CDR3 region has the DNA TGCGCCAGCAGCAGCGAGAGGCAAGAGACCCAGTACTTC. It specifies CASSSERQETQYF. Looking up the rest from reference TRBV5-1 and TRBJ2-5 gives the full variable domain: KAGVTQTPRYLIKTRGQQVTLSCSPISGHRSVSWYQQTPGQGLQFLFEYFSETQRNKGNFPGRFSGRQFSNSRSEMNVSTLELGDSALYLCASSSERQETQYFGPGTRLLVL.

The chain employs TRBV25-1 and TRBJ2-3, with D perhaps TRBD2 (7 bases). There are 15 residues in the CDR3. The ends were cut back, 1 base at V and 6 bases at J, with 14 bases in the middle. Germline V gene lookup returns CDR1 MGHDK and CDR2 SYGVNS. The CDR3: CASSEFAGAGDTQYF. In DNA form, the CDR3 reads TGTGCCAGCAGTGAATTTGCGGGGGCGGGGGATACGCAGTATTTT.

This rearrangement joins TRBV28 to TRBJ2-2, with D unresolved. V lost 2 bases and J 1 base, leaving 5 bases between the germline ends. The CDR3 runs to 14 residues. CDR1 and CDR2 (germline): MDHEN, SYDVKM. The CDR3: CASSLGQNTGELFF. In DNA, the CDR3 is TGTGCCAGCAGTTTAGGGCAGAACACCGGGGAGCTGTTTTTT.

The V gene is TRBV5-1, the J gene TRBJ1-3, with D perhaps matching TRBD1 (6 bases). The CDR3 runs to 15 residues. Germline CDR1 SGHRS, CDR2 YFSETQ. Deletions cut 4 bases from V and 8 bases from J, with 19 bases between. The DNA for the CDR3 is TGCGCCAGCAGCCCTGCTCTAGGGGGAATAGACACCATATATTTT. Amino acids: CASSPALGGIDTIYF.

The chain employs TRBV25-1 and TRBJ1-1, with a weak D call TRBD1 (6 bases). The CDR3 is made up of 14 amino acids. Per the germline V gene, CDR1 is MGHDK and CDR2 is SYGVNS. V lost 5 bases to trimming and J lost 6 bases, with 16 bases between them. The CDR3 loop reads CASSSGGWGPEAFF. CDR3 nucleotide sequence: TGTGCCAGCAGTTCCGGGGGGTGGGGGCCTGAAGCTTTCTTT.

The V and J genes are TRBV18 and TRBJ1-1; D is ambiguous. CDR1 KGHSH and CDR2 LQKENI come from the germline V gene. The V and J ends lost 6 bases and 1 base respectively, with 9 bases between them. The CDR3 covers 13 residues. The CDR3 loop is CASSSIGNTEAFF. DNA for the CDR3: TGTGCCAGCTCCTCTATAGGGAACACTGAAGCTTTCTTT.

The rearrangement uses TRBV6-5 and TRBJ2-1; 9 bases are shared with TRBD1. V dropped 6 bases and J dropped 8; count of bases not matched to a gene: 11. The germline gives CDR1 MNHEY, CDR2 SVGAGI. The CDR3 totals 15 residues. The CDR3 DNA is TGTGCCAGCAGCTCCGGGACAGGGAGAAGAGATGAGCAGTTCTTC. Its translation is CASSSGTGRRDEQFF.

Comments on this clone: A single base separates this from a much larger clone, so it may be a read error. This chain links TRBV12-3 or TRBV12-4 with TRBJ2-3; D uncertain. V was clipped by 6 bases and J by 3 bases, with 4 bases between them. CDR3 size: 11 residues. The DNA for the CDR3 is TGTGCCAGCAGCCGTACAGATACGCAGTATTTT. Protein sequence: CASSRTDTQYF.